This passage covers 22 T cell receptor beta chains from one sample sequenced in a study of cytomegalovirus exposure and HLA in healthy donors. 13 Jbeta primers and 60 Vbeta primers were used for the PCR. Libraries were prepared by immunoSEQ multiplex PCR; TCRdb keeps only in-frame clonotypes and omits some of them. This table holds more than 100,000 clones. Sequencing used PBMCs. Every receptor here comes from a man aged 35 to 55 in good health and CMV-seronegative.

Comment on this clone: Other DNA sequences in this specimen translate into the identical CDR3. V is TRBV29-1 and J is TRBJ2-5, with 10 bases lining up with TRBD1. This CDR3 spans 14 amino acids. Germline CDR1 is SQVTM and CDR2 is ANQGSEA. V trimming: 3 bases; J trimming: 1 base; junction bases outside the gene matches: 2. The DNA of the CDR3 is TGCAGCGTTGAGGGGACAGGGGCCCAAGAGACCCAGTACTTC. This gives the protein CSVEGTGAQETQYF.

The chain recombines TRBV5-6 with TRBJ1-2; TRBD1 aligns across 7 bases. The ends lost 4 bases at V and 7 bases at J; junction bases unmatched: 7. The length of the CDR3 is 13 residues. Germline-derived CDR1 and CDR2 are SGHDT and YYEEEE. CDR3 nucleotide sequence: TGTGCCAGCAGCCCCGACAGGGTCTCTGGCTACACCTTC. Translation gives CASSPDRVSGYTF.

CDR3 bases: TGTGCCACCAACGACAGGGGCTATGAGCAGTTCTTC. It is translated as CATNDRGYEQFF. J is TRBJ2-1 and V is TRBV10-3; 8 positions agree with TRBD1. Losses at the gene ends were 10 bases for V and 8 bases for J; bases not matched to a gene: 7. In germline, CDR1 is ENHRY, CDR2 SYGVKD. The CDR3 is 12 amino acids.

The CDR3 reads CATSGTAYSNQPQHF. CDR3 DNA: TGTGCCACCAGCGGGACAGCGTATAGCAATCAGCCCCAGCATTTT. The chain couples TRBV15 to TRBJ1-5, with TRBD1 matching over 7 bases. V gave up 5 bases and J gave up 0 bases; unmatched junction bases: 4. This CDR3 has 15 amino acids. Germline V gene sequence: CDR1 LNHNV, CDR2 YYDKDF (reference sequence).

The gene calls are TRBV4-3 and TRBJ1-2, with D perhaps matching TRBD1 (6 bases). Germline-derived CDR1 and CDR2 are LGHNA and YSLEER. The CDR3 sequence is 14 residues long. Trimming shortened V by 0 bases and J by 4 bases, and 9 bases separated the two germline ends. Here the CDR3 reads CASSQDRGFYGYTF. CDR3 nucleotides: TGCGCCAGCAGCCAAGATAGGGGGTTCTATGGCTACACCTTC.

DNA for the CDR3: TGTGCCAGCAGCGCCATCCCCGGGACAGCAAATGAAAAACTGTTTTTT. Its translation is CASSAIPGTANEKLFF. The chain is built from TRBV21-1 and TRBJ1-4; the table's D call TRBD1 went unverified against the DNA. TRBV21-1 is a pseudogene. This CDR3 has 16 amino acids.

This sequence joins TRBV6-5 and TRBJ2-1; 9 nucleotides align to TRBD2. Germline lookup yields CDR1 MNHEY and CDR2 SVGAGI. This CDR3 comprises 15 residues. J was trimmed by 0 bases and V by 6 bases; bases with no gene match: 3. CDR3 protein: CASRAGGASYNEQFF. The CDR3 DNA sequence: TGTGCCAGCAGAGCGGGAGGCGCCTCCTACAATGAGCAGTTCTTC.

The chain uses TRBV7-9 and TRBJ2-5; a possible D gene is TRBD2 (6 bases). The V and J ends lost 2 bases and 5 bases respectively, with 15 bases between them. CDR1 is SEHNR and CDR2 is FQNEAQ in the germline V gene (reference sequence). This CDR3 has 15 residues. CDR3 in amino acids: CASSLTGSQRETQYF. CDR3 DNA sequence: TGTGCCAGCAGCTTAACCGGGAGCCAGAGGGAGACCCAGTACTTC.

This clone ranks as medium-sized in terms of frequency. The V gene is TRBV10-3, the J gene TRBJ2-7, with 10 nucleotides matching TRBD1. Germline loops: CDR1 ENHRY, CDR2 SYGVKD. V dropped 7 bases and J dropped 3; count of bases not matched to a gene: 6. There are 14 residues in the CDR3. CDR3 DNA: TGTGCCATCAAAAAGACAGGGGGCTACTACGAGCAGTACTTC. This translates into CAIKKTGGYYEQYF.

The chain couples TRBV19 to TRBJ2-1, with 9 positions matching TRBD1. The CDR3 covers 14 residues. The germline CDR1 and CDR2 sequences are LNHDA and SQIVND (reference sequence). J lost 7 bases, V lost 5 bases, and 6 bases had no gene match. Written as DNA, the CDR3 is TGTGCCAGTAGTGCAACAGGGGGCCGGAATGAGCAGTTCTTC. Translated, it gives CASSATGGRNEQFF.

J is TRBJ1-2 and V is TRBV5-6; D perhaps matches TRBD1 (5 bases). Germline CDR1 is SGHDT and CDR2 is YYEEEE. With 4 bases removed from V and 8 bases from J, the gap between germline ends came to 21 bases. The CDR3 runs 15 residues. The CDR3 DNA is TGTGCCAGCAGCACCTGGGGCACATGGGGCAGAGGCTACACCTTC. Its translation: CASSTWGTWGRGYTF.

The V gene is TRBV30, the J gene TRBJ2-7; 7 nucleotides agree with TRBD1. This CDR3 is 12 amino acids long. The V gene end was trimmed by 3 bases and the J gene end by 4 bases; junction bases not matched to a gene: 3. The germline CDR1 and CDR2 sequences are GTSNPN and SVGIG (reference sequence). This CDR3 reads CAWSGTAYEQYF. The CDR3 DNA is TGTGCCTGGAGCGGGACAGCTTACGAGCAGTACTTC.

The V and J genes are TRBV7-2 and TRBJ2-1; TRBD2 matches at 8 bases. The germline gives CDR1 SGHTA, CDR2 FQGNSA. V dropped 6 bases and J dropped 9; count of bases not matched to a gene: 10. This CDR3 is built from 14 residues. CDR3 amino acids: CASRSGLGSTEQFF. CDR3 nucleotides: TGTGCCAGCAGATCGGGACTAGGGAGCACTGAGCAGTTCTTC.

This sequence joins TRBV18 and TRBJ2-7, with 10 nucleotides matching TRBD1. This CDR3 has 14 amino acids. The V gene end was trimmed by 3 bases and the J gene end by 6 bases; junction bases not matched to a gene: 5. Germline-derived CDR1 and CDR2 are KGHSH and LQKENI. This CDR3 reads CASSPTGTGVEQYF. Here the CDR3 DNA reads TGTGCCAGCTCACCGACCGGGACAGGGGTCGAGCAGTACTTC.

This chain uses TRBV19 with TRBJ2-7; TRBD1 matches 9 bases. Looked up from germline, CDR1 is LNHDA and CDR2 is SQIVND (reference sequence). This CDR3 has 13 residues. The J segment lost 2 bases and the V segment lost 9 bases, leaving 5 bases of the junction unmatched. The CDR3 nucleotides are TGTGCCAGCTCGGACAGGGGAGCCTACGAGCAGTACTTC. Encoded protein: CASSDRGAYEQYF.

The chain recombines TRBV7-9 with TRBJ1-2; TRBD1 aligns across 7 bases. Losses at the gene ends were 1 base for V and 7 bases for J; bases not matched to a gene: 0. The germline V gene encodes CDR1 SEHNR and CDR2 FQNEAQ (reference sequence). CDR3 length: 12 amino acids. The CDR3 DNA reads TGTGCCAGCAGCTTAGACAGGGGTGGCTACACCTTC. Its protein product is CASSLDRGGYTF.

The gene calls are TRBV19 and TRBJ2-7; TRBD1 agrees at 8 bases. The J segment lost 4 bases and the V segment lost 5 bases, leaving 10 bases of the junction unmatched. Germline assignment: CDR1 LNHDA and CDR2 SQIVND (reference sequence). This CDR3 region has 15 residues. CDR3 in amino acids: CASSSLPGQDYEQYF. CDR3 bases: TGTGCCAGTAGTTCGCTACCGGGACAGGATTACGAGCAGTACTTC.

The chain employs TRBV5-8 and TRBJ2-7; 8 bases agree with TRBD2. The germline gives CDR1 SGHTS, CDR2 YDEGEE. With V trimmed by 1 base and J by 5 bases, 5 bases remained unmatched. The CDR3 covers 14 residues. The CDR3 sequence is CASSLKREIHEQYF. DNA for the CDR3: TGTGCCAGCAGCTTGAAGCGGGAGATCCACGAGCAGTACTTC.

CDR3: CASRVRLAGGWEQFF. The CDR3 DNA follows: TGTGCCAGCAGGGTCAGGCTAGCGGGAGGTTGGGAGCAGTTCTTC. V usage is TRBV13 and J usage is TRBJ2-1; 11 bases map to TRBD2. Germline V gene lookup returns CDR1 PRHDT and CDR2 FYEKMQ (reference sequence). This CDR3 region has 15 residues. With 6 bases clipped from V and 10 bases from J, the junction kept 11 bases outside the gene matches.

The chain combines TRBV18 with TRBJ2-3; D gene unclear. Germline CDR1 is KGHSH and CDR2 is LQKENI. V shed 1 base and J shed 0 bases, with 8 bases lying between them. This CDR3 is built from 15 residues. Here the CDR3 DNA reads TGTGCCAGCTCACCACTATCCAGGAGCACAGATACGCAGTATTTT. Its protein is CASSPLSRSTDTQYF. The variable domain in full, with the rest retrieved from reference TRBV18 and TRBJ2-3, is NAGVMQNPRHLVRRRGQEARLRCSPMKGHSHVYWYRQLPEEGLKFMVYLQKENIIDESGMPKERFSAEFPKEGPSILRIQQVVRGDSAAYFCASSPLSRSTDTQYFGPGTRLTVL.

The chain is built from TRBV5-4 and TRBJ1-1; TRBD1 aligns across 10 bases. The trim removed 4 bases at V and 7 bases at J, leaving 13 bases unmatched. The CDR3 contains 16 residues. Germline lookup yields CDR1 SGHNT and CDR2 YYREEE (reference sequence). The DNA for the CDR3 is TGTGCCAGCAGCCCGTCTCTCCCGGGACAGGGGTTTGAAGCTTTCTTT. This encodes CASSPSLPGQGFEAFF.

With respect to this clone: Compared with germline, one end of the junction differs, possibly owing to a read error. The V call is TRBV4-1, the J call TRBJ1-4; D is unresolved. The V gene's germline CDR1 is MGHRA and CDR2 YSYEKL. The CDR3 consists of 15 residues. CDR3 protein: CASSQAQTTNEKLFF. The DNA of the CDR3 is TGCGCCAGCAGCCAAGCGCAAACAACAAATGAAAAACTGTTTTTT.